One and the same sample provided the 22 T cell receptor beta chains below, sequenced in a study of identifying expanded T cells in peripheral blood. Sequencing used immunoSEQ multiplex PCR; TCRdb keeps in-frame clones, though not all of them. The table lists roughly 56,000 clones, about 80% of them singletons, with about 15% in the top ten. What was sequenced was blood. The receptors were sampled from a person between 18 and 75 years old in good health.

This clone is a singleton in its sample. This chain uses TRBV30 with TRBJ2-2; TRBD2 matches at 14 bases. J gave up 6 bases and V 3 bases, and 15 bases lay outside the gene matches. This CDR3 comprises 19 residues. CDR1 and CDR2 from the germline V gene are GTSNPN and SVGIG (reference sequence). CDR3 DNA sequence: TGTGCCTGGAGCCGAGCACCGAGACTAGCGGGGGGGCGATCCGGGGAGCTGTTTTTT. Translation gives CAWSRAPRLAGGRSGELFF.

The rearrangement links TRBV5-1 to TRBJ1-1, with D perhaps TRBD1 (6 bases). Germline V lookup: CDR1 SGHRS, CDR2 YFSETQ. Trimming removed 4 bases from V and 9 bases from J, with 19 bases in between. This CDR3 comprises 14 residues. Here the CDR3 reads CASSAPGQPFQAFF. For the CDR3, the DNA is TGCGCCAGCAGCGCCCCTGGACAGCCTTTCCAAGCTTTCTTT. The full variable domain, its missing parts supplied by reference TRBV5-1 and TRBJ1-1, is KAGVTQTPRYLIKTRGQQVTLSCSPISGHRSVSWYQQTPGQGLQFLFEYFSETQRNKGNFPGRFSGRQFSNSRSEMNVSTLELGDSALYLCASSAPGQPFQAFFGQGTRLTVV.

V usage is TRBV29-1 and J usage is TRBJ1-5, with 9 bases matching TRBD1. The CDR3 length is 12 residues. After removal of 8 bases from V and 9 bases from J, the junction contained 8 bases not matched to a gene. Germline-derived CDR1 and CDR2 are SQVTM and ANQGSEA. The CDR3 DNA is TGCAGCACGGGACAGGGCAAAGGGCCCCAGCATTTT. Protein product: CSTGQGKGPQHF.

This chain connects TRBV5-1 to TRBJ2-2; a weak D match, TRBD2 (5 bases). The V gene's germline CDR1 is SGHRS and CDR2 YFSETQ. V was trimmed by 7 bases and J by 4 bases, leaving 17 bases between them. CDR3 length: 15 residues. The CDR3 bases are TGCGCCAGCGCGTCGACTGTGGGGAGCACCGGGGAGCTGTTTTTT. Translating gives CASASTVGSTGELFF.

This clone was seen a few times. The chain recombines TRBV9 with TRBJ1-4; maybe TRBD1 (6 bases). Trimming cost V 3 bases and J 7 bases, with 16 bases left between them. From germline, CDR1 is SGDLS and CDR2 YYNGEE. The CDR3 extends over 15 amino acids. CDR3 nucleotide sequence: TGTGCCAGCAGCGCCATGTCAGGAGGGGGTGAAAAACTGTTTTTT. It codes for CASSAMSGGGEKLFF.

This sequence joins TRBV27 and TRBJ1-2; no definite D call. Germline V gene data show CDR1 as MNHEY and CDR2 as SMNVEV (reference sequence). CDR3 length equals 13 residues. V was shortened by 7 bases and J by 8 bases, with 17 bases between the two germline ends. The CDR3 DNA reads as TGTGCCAGCAAACCCTCTGGTGGAATCGGCTACACCTTC. Translation gives CASKPSGGIGYTF.

The chain links TRBV2 to TRBJ1-1, with D unclear. Per the germline V gene, CDR1 is SNHLY and CDR2 is FYNNEI. V shed 1 base and J shed 0 bases, with 3 bases lying between them. The CDR3 spans 13 residues. Here the CDR3 reads CASSEEMNTEAFF. CDR3 DNA: TGTGCCAGCAGTGAAGAGATGAACACTGAAGCTTTCTTT.

V and J are TRBV6-5 and TRBJ1-2; 9 nucleotides align to TRBD1. Germline V gene data show CDR1 as MNHEY and CDR2 as SVGAGI. The CDR3 runs 12 residues. V dropped 5 bases and J dropped 7; count of bases not matched to a gene: 2. The CDR3 protein is CASSIQGAGYTF. CDR3 DNA: TGTGCCAGCAGTATACAGGGGGCTGGCTACACCTTC.

The V and J genes are TRBV15 and TRBJ2-3, with a possible D match to TRBD2 (5 bases). With 5 bases removed from V and 6 bases from J, the gap between germline ends came to 15 bases. This CDR3 spans 14 amino acids. Germline lookup yields CDR1 LNHNV and CDR2 YYDKDF (reference sequence). In DNA form, the CDR3 reads TGTGCCACCAGCCCTACGCTTACGGGGGATACGCAGTATTTT. This gives the protein CATSPTLTGDTQYF.

The V gene is TRBV5-4, the J gene TRBJ2-3; no clear D. Germline CDR1 is SGHNT and CDR2 is YYREEE (reference sequence). This CDR3 has 16 residues. Trimming shortened V by 0 bases and J by 0 bases, and 11 bases separated the two germline ends. The CDR3: CASSLAAGTSTDTQYF. In DNA form, the CDR3 reads TGTGCCAGCAGCTTGGCTGCTGGCACAAGCACAGATACGCAGTATTTT. Based on the CDR3 plus reference TRBV5-4 and TRBJ2-3, the full variable domain is ETGVTQSPTHLIKTRGQQVTLRCSSQSGHNTVSWYQQALGQGPQFIFQYYREEENGRGNFPPRFSGLQFPNYSSELNVNALELDDSALYLCASSLAAGTSTDTQYFGPGTRLTVL.

The chain links TRBV21-1 to TRBJ2-7; TRBD1, as called in the table, went unchecked against the DNA. TRBV21-1 is shown as a pseudogene. There are 12 residues in the CDR3. The CDR3 sequence is CASSHRSYEQYF. CDR3 nucleotide sequence: TGTGCCAGCAGCCACAGGTCCTACGAGCAGTACTTC.

This chain joins TRBV6-6 and TRBJ1-2; D is possibly TRBD1 (5 bases). The CDR3 has 16 amino acids. V lost 9 bases, J lost 0 bases, and 20 bases lay in between. Germline values: CDR1 MNHNY, CDR2 SVGAGI (reference sequence). The CDR3 loop reads CASYQVRGRPNYGYTF. The CDR3 DNA sequence: TGTGCCAGTTACCAGGTCCGGGGCCGACCTAACTATGGCTACACCTTC.

The rearrangement uses TRBV11-2 and TRBJ2-7, with 11 positions matching TRBD1. V gave up 3 bases and J gave up 3 bases; unmatched junction bases: 4. CDR1 and CDR2 from the germline V gene are SGHAT and FQNNGV. The CDR3 is made up of 15 amino acids. The CDR3 region is CASSFQGTGGYEQYV. CDR3 DNA sequence: TGTGCCAGCAGCTTCCAGGGGACAGGGGGCTACGAGCAGTACGTC.

This clone was seen many times. V is TRBV7-9 and J is TRBJ2-7; 12 bases fit TRBD1. The CDR3 totals 15 residues. Losses at the gene ends were 2 bases for V and 4 bases for J; bases not matched to a gene: 3. Germline V lookup: CDR1 SEHNR, CDR2 FQNEAQ (reference sequence). CDR3 amino acids: CASSLRDRGLYEQYF. The CDR3 nucleotides are TGTGCCAGCAGCTTAAGGGACAGGGGGCTGTACGAGCAGTACTTC.

This chain links TRBV19 with TRBJ1-1; no clear D gene. V was clipped by 5 bases and J by 3 bases, with 10 bases between them. The CDR3 contains 13 residues. Germline V gene sequence: CDR1 LNHDA, CDR2 SQIVND (reference sequence). Written as DNA, the CDR3 is TGTGCCAGTAGTTCGACACAATACACTGAAGCTTTCTTT. It translates to CASSSTQYTEAFF. The complete variable domain, with remaining parts taken from reference TRBV19 and TRBJ1-1, reads DGGITQSPKYLFRKEGQNVTLSCEQNLNHDAMYWYRQDPGQGLRLIYYSQIVNDFQKGDIAEGYSVSREKKESFPLTVTSAQKNPTAFYLCASSSTQYTEAFFGQGTRLTVV.

The genes are TRBV7-9 and TRBJ1-2; 9 nucleotides match TRBD1. The germline CDR1 and CDR2 sequences are SEHNR and FQNEAQ (reference sequence). With 5 bases clipped from V and 3 bases from J, the junction kept 7 bases outside the gene matches. The CDR3 covers 15 residues. For the CDR3, the DNA is TGTGCCAGCAGCACCTGGGACAGGGAAGACTATGGCTACACCTTC. Translating gives CASSTWDREDYGYTF.

This clone was picked up a small number of times. The CDR3 reads CASSPTGGGRSYNEQFF. As DNA, the CDR3 is TGTGCCAGCAGCCCAACCGGCGGGGGGCGCTCCTACAATGAGCAGTTCTTC. J is TRBJ2-1 and V is TRBV7-8; TRBD2 agrees at 8 bases. J was trimmed by 0 bases and V by 5 bases; bases with no gene match: 9. This CDR3 comprises 17 residues. The germline V gene has CDR1 SGHVS and CDR2 FQNEAQ.

The rearrangement links TRBV6-1 to TRBJ1-2; 8 bases are a match to TRBD1. V gave up 2 bases and J gave up 9 bases; unmatched junction bases: 11. CDR3 length: 15 residues. Germline loops: CDR1 MNHNS, CDR2 SASEGT. In DNA form, the CDR3 reads TGTGCCAGCAGTGAATCCCAGGACAGGGAAGAGAGCTACACCTTC. Its translation is CASSESQDREESYTF.

This sequence joins TRBV5-1 and TRBJ2-1; 13 bases align to TRBD2. CDR1 and CDR2 from the germline V gene are SGHRS and YFSETQ. V lost 4 bases to trimming and J lost 7 bases; unmatched junction nucleotides: 8. The CDR3 sequence is 16 residues long. As DNA, the CDR3 is TGCGCCAGCAGCCCGTGGACTAGCGGGAGTAAGAATGAGCAGTTCTTC. Translated, it gives CASSPWTSGSKNEQFF.

The chain couples TRBV18 to TRBJ2-7; the D is unclear. V lost 0 bases and J lost 2, with 8 bases in between. Germline V gives CDR1 KGHSH, CDR2 LQKENI. This CDR3 comprises 14 residues. The CDR3 is CASSPPEKAYEQYF. CDR3 DNA: TGTGCCAGCTCACCACCGGAAAAAGCCTACGAGCAGTACTTC.

The J gene is TRBJ2-3, the V gene TRBV4-1, with D tentatively TRBD1 or TRBD2 (6 bases each). Trimming shortened V by 0 bases and J by 3 bases, and 16 bases separated the two germline ends. CDR1 and CDR2 (germline): MGHRA, YSYEKL. CDR3 length: 17 amino acids. In nucleotides, the CDR3 is TGCGCCAGCAGCCAAGAAGGACAAGGGGGAGGAACAGATACGCAGTATTTT. Its translation: CASSQEGQGGGTDTQYF.

This clone was detected once. The chain combines TRBV5-6 with TRBJ2-5, with TRBD1 matching 8 bases. The trim removed 1 base at V and 5 bases at J, leaving 4 bases unmatched. CDR1 and CDR2 (germline): SGHDT, YYEEEE. The CDR3 runs to 14 residues. The CDR3 nucleotides read TGTGCCAGCAGCTTGCAGGGGGCGCTTGAGACCCAGTACTTC. The encoded protein is CASSLQGALETQYF.